Listed here are 10 T cell receptor beta chains from one sample, sequenced in a study of cytomegalovirus exposure and HLA in healthy donors. 13 Jbeta primers and 60 Vbeta primers were used for the PCR. TCRdb's copy holds only in-frame clones and misses some; the assay was immunoSEQ multiplex PCR. The table shows around 120,000 clones, with about 76% occurring only once. The sequenced sample consisted of PBMCs. These TCRs come from a man between 60 and 75 years old in good health and CMV-seropositive.

The V call is TRBV27, the J call TRBJ2-3; no firm D call. Between the trimmed V and J ends, which lost 5 bases and 0 bases, there was a span of 6 bases. Germline CDR1 reads MNHEY; CDR2 reads SMNVEV (reference sequence). The CDR3 runs to 13 residues. The CDR3, as DNA: TGTGCCAGCAGTCTGTTTAGCACAGATACGCAGTATTTT. Protein sequence: CASSLFSTDTQYF.

The chain carries TRBV7-9 and TRBJ2-7; 7 nucleotides line up with TRBD1. Looked up from germline, CDR1 is SEHNR and CDR2 is FQNEAQ (reference sequence). V dropped 1 base and J dropped 8; count of bases not matched to a gene: 5. The CDR3 is 13 residues long. The DNA for the CDR3 is TGTGCCAGCAGCTTAGGAGGGGGCCAGCAGCAGTACTTC. Residues: CASSLGGGQQQYF.

The CDR3 region has the DNA TGTGCCAGCAGCCCGGGACAGGGCTCCTACAATGAGCAGTTCTTC. Protein product: CASSPGQGSYNEQFF. The V gene is TRBV11-3, the J gene TRBJ2-1, with 9 bases matching TRBD1. V shed 5 bases and J 0 bases; nucleotides not matched to a gene: 2. The germline V gene has CDR1 SGHNT and CDR2 YENEEA. The CDR3 loop spans 15 amino acids.

This clone was counted a few times. This chain uses TRBV5-1 with TRBJ2-7; 7 nucleotides agree with TRBD1. Per the germline V gene, CDR1 is SGHRS and CDR2 is YFSETQ. The CDR3 has 15 amino acids. The junction had 11 bases not matched to a gene; V was cut back by 4 bases and J by 4 bases. CDR3 loop: CASSREGTAAYEQYF. The CDR3 nucleotides read TGCGCCAGCAGCCGAGAGGGGACAGCAGCATACGAGCAGTACTTC.

The rearrangement uses TRBV2 and TRBJ2-5, with 7 bases matching TRBD1. In germline, CDR1 is SNHLY, CDR2 FYNNEI. CDR3 length: 14 amino acids. J gave up 2 bases and V 8 bases, and 8 bases lay outside the gene matches. CDR3 in amino acids: CASEFMTGQETQYF. In DNA, the CDR3 is TGTGCCAGCGAATTCATGACAGGGCAAGAGACCCAGTACTTC.

The chain couples TRBV18 to TRBJ2-7, with D maybe TRBD1 (5 bases). Per the germline V gene, CDR1 is KGHSH and CDR2 is LQKENI. The CDR3 runs to 14 residues. The germline V and J ends were trimmed by 4 bases and 5 bases, with 15 bases remaining between them. The CDR3, as DNA: TGTGCCAGCTCACGAGACCCAGGGAACCACGAGCAGTACTTC. This translates into CASSRDPGNHEQYF.

CDR3 nucleotide sequence: TGTGCCAGCAGCAAACAGGGGAGCAATCAGCCCCAGCATTTT. Residues: CASSKQGSNQPQHF. The chain carries TRBV21-1 and TRBJ1-5; the table's D call TRBD1 went unverified against the DNA. TRBV21-1 is listed as a pseudogene. The CDR3 has 14 residues.

The V and J genes are TRBV18 and TRBJ2-5, with 11 bases matching TRBD2. The CDR3 is 14 residues long. Trimming at V came to 4 bases and at J to 5 bases, leaving 3 bases not matched to a gene. Germline loops: CDR1 KGHSH, CDR2 LQKENI. CDR3 protein: CASSLAGGDETQYF. DNA for the CDR3: TGTGCCAGCTCACTAGCGGGGGGGGACGAGACCCAGTACTTC.

The chain is built from TRBV6-5 and TRBJ1-2, with a possible D match to TRBD1 (6 bases). Trimming left V 4 bases short and J 4 bases short, with 13 bases between. The CDR3 has 14 residues. Germline loops: CDR1 MNHEY, CDR2 SVGAGI. The CDR3 loop reads CASSSHGQPYGYTF. As DNA, the CDR3 is TGTGCCAGCAGTTCCCATGGACAGCCCTATGGCTACACCTTC.

The chain has TRBV5-1 and TRBJ2-2, with D possibly being TRBD2 (5 bases). Germline-derived CDR1 and CDR2 are SGHRS and YFSETQ. This CDR3 contains 16 residues. V was clipped by 4 bases and J by 1 base, with 14 bases between them. CDR3 in amino acids: CASSPRSGGNTGELFF. The CDR3 DNA sequence: TGCGCCAGCAGCCCTAGGAGCGGAGGGAACACCGGGGAGCTGTTTTTT.